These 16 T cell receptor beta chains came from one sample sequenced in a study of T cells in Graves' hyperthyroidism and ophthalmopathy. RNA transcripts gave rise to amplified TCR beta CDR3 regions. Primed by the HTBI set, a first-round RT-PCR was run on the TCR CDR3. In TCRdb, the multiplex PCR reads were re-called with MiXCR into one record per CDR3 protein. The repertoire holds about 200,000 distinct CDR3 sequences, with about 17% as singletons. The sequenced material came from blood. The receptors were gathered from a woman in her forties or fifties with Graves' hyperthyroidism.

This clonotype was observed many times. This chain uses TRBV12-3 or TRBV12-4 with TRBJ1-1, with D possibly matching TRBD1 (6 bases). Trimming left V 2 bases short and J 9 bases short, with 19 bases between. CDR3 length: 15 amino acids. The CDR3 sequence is CASSLRGVGSEKAFF. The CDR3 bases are TGTGCCAGCAGTTTAAGGGGGGTGGGGTCCGAGAAAGCTTTCTTT.

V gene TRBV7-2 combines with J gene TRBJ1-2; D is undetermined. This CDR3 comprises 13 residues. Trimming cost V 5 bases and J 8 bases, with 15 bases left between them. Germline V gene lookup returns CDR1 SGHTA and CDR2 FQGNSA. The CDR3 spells CASSPTTSSGYTF. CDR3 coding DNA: TGTGCCAGCAGCCCGACCACTTCATCAGGCTACACCTTC.

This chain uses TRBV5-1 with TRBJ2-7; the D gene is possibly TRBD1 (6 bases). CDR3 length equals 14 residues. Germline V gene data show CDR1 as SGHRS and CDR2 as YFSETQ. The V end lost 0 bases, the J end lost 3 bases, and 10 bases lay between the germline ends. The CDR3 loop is CASSLGGQGYEQYF. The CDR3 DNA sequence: TGCGCCAGCAGCTTGGGGGGGCAGGGCTACGAGCAGTACTTC.

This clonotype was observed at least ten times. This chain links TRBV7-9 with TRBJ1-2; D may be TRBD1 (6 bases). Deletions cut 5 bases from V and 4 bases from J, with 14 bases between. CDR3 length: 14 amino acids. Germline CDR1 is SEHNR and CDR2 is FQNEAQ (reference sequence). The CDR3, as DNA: TGTGCCAGCAGCCTAGGTGGACAGCTCTATGGCTACACCTTC. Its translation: CASSLGGQLYGYTF.

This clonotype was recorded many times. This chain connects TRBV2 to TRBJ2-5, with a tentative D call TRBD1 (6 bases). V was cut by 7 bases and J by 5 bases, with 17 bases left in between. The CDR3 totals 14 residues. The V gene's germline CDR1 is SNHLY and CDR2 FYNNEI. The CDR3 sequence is CASTSTGLRETQYF. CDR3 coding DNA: TGTGCCAGCACCAGTACAGGGCTTCGCGAGACCCAGTACTTC. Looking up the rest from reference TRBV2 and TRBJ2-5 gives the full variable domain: EPEVTQTPSHQVTQMGQEVILRCVPISNHLYFYWYRQILGQKVEFLVSFYNNEISEKSEIFDDQFSVERPDGSNFTLKIRSTKLEDSAMYFCASTSTGLRETQYFGPGTRLLVL.

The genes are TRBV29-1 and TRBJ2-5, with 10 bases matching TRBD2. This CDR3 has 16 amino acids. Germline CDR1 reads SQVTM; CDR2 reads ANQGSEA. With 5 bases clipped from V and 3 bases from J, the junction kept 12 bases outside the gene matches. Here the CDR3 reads CSVLLGRLAGKETQYF. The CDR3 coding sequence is TGCAGCGTTCTGCTTGGTAGACTAGCGGGTAAAGAGACCCAGTACTTC.

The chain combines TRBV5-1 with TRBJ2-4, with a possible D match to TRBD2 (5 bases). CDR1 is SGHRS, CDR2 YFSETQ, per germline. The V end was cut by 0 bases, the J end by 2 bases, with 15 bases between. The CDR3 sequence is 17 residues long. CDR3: CASSLASGGSSKNIQYF. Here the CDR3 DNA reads TGCGCCAGCAGCTTGGCCTCTGGAGGTTCGTCCAAAAACATTCAGTACTTC.

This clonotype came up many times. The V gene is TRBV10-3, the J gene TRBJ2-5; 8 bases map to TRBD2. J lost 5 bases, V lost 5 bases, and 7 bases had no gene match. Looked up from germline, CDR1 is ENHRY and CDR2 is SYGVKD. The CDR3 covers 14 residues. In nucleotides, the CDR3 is TGTGCCATCAGTCAGACTAGCGTGGGGGAGACCCAGTACTTC. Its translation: CAISQTSVGETQYF.

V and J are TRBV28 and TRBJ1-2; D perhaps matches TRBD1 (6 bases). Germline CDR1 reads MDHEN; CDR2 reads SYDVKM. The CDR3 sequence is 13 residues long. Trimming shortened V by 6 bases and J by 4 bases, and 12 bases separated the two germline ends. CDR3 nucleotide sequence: TGTGCCAGCAGCCCGGGGGCCCCCTATGGCTACACCTTC. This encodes CASSPGAPYGYTF.

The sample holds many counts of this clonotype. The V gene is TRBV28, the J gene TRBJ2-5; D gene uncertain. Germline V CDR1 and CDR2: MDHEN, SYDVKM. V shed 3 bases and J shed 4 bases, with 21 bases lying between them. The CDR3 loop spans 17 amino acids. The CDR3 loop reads CASSLPLRVMGPETQYF. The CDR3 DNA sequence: TGTGCCAGCAGTTTGCCCCTCCGGGTTATGGGCCCAGAGACCCAGTACTTC. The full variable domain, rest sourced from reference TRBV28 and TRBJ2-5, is DVKVTQSSRYLVKRTGEKVFLECVQDMDHENMFWYRQDPGLGLRLIYFSYDVKMKEKGDIPEGYSVSREKKERFSLILESASTNQTSMYLCASSLPLRVMGPETQYFGPGTRLLVL.

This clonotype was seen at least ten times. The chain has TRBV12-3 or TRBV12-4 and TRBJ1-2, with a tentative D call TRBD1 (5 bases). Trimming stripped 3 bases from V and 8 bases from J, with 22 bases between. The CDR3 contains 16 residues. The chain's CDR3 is CASSFGQGLTSRGYTF. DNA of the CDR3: TGTGCCAGCAGTTTCGGGCAGGGCCTGACTTCCCGGGGCTACACCTTC.

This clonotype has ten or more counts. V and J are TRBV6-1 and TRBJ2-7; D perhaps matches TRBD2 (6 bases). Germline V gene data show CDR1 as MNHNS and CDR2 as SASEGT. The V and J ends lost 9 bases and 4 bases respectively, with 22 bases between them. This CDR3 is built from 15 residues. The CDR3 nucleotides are TGTGCCAGTCACCAGCGGGCTAGCGTTTGGTACGAGCAGTACTTC. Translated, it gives CASHQRASVWYEQYF.

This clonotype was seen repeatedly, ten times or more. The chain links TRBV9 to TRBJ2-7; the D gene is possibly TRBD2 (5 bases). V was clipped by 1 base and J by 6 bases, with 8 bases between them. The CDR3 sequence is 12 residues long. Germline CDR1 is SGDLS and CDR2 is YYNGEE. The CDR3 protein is CASSVTSGEQYF. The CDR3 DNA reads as TGTGCCAGCAGCGTAACTAGTGGCGAGCAGTACTTC.

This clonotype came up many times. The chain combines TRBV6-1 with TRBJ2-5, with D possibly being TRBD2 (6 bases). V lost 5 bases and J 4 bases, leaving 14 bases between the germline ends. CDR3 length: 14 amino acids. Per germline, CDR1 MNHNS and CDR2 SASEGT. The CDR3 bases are TGTGCCAGCAGTCGGAGAGCGGGTGGAGAGACCCAGTACTTC. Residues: CASSRRAGGETQYF.

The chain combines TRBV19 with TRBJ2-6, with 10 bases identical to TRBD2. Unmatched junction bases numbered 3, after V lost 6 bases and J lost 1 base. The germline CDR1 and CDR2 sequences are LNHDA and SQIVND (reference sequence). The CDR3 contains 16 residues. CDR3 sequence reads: CASRASGGSGANVLTF. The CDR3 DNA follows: TGTGCCAGTAGGGCTAGCGGGGGATCTGGGGCCAACGTCCTGACTTTC.

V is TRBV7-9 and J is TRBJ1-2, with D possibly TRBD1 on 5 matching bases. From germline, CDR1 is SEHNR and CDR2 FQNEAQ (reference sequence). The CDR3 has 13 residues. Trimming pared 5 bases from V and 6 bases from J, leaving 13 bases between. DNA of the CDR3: TGTGCCAGCAGCCCGCAGGGCTTCCATGGCTACACCTTC. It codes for CASSPQGFHGYTF.